The next 21 T cell receptor beta chains were all read from a single sample in a study of blood T cells in healthy people across ages. Sample-barcoded 5' priming and a J-beta primer mix drove a second PCR of roughly 7 to 11 cycles. TCRdb called the 5' RACE reads again in MiXCR, with one record for every CDR3 protein. In the table there are 550,000 to 650,000 distinct CDR3 sequences, approximately 30% of which are singletons. Sample: blood. Every receptor here comes from an elderly woman in good health.

In its sample, this clonotype was seen many times. The chain links TRBV19 to TRBJ2-6, with D possibly TRBD1 on 5 matching bases. Trimming removed 3 bases at V and 0 bases at J, with 6 bases between. Germline V CDR1 and CDR2: LNHDA, SQIVND (reference sequence). CDR3 length equals 15 residues. The CDR3 nucleotides read TGTGCCAGTAGTATGGGGCGCTCTGGGGCCAACGTCCTGACTTTC. Translated, it gives CASSMGRSGANVLTF.

This clonotype was counted a few times. CDR3 bases: TGTGCCAGCAGCCAATTACTGGCGGGGGATACGCAGTATTTT. Encoded protein: CASSQLLAGDTQYF. This sequence joins TRBV3-1 and TRBJ2-3; possibly TRBD2 for D (6 bases). Germline V gene data show CDR1 as LGHDT and CDR2 as YNNKEL (reference sequence). The CDR3 is made up of 14 amino acids. Trimming pared 2 bases from V and 6 bases from J, leaving 12 bases between.

This clonotype was recorded many times. A much larger clonotype is one base distant, so this may be a read error. This chain joins TRBV5-1 and TRBJ2-7, with a weak D call TRBD2 (5 bases). V was trimmed by 4 bases and J by 2 bases, leaving 13 bases between them. CDR1 is SGHRS and CDR2 is YFSETQ in the germline V gene. This CDR3 contains 14 residues. CDR3 nucleotides: TGCGCCAGCAGCCGGAGACCCGGGACCTACGAGCAGTACTTC. Translating gives CASSRRPGTYEQYF.

This clonotype has a count of ten or more. The chain joins TRBV20-1 to TRBJ2-4; maybe TRBD1 (6 bases). Germline assignment: CDR1 DFQATT and CDR2 SNEGSKA (reference sequence). The V gene lost 4 bases and the J gene lost 13 bases, with 23 bases spanning the gap. The CDR3 length is 14 residues. The CDR3 sequence is CSAIDIGQNWEQYF. The CDR3 DNA is TGCAGTGCTATCGATATTGGACAGAATTGGGAGCAGTACTTC.

The table lists this clonotype with a count of one. V is TRBV11-2 and J is TRBJ1-6; D gene uncertain. The germline V gene encodes CDR1 SGHAT and CDR2 FQNNGV. The CDR3 extends over 13 amino acids. Trimming shortened V by 5 bases and J by 9 bases, and 11 bases separated the two germline ends. This CDR3 is CASSPGIGSPLHF. The CDR3 coding sequence is TGTGCCAGCAGCCCCGGGATCGGTTCACCCCTCCACTTT.

This clonotype was detected many times. This chain joins TRBV7-2 and TRBJ2-3; TRBD2 matches 11 bases. The ends lost 3 bases at V and 6 bases at J; junction bases unmatched: 8. The CDR3 has 16 residues. Germline lookup yields CDR1 SGHTA and CDR2 FQGNSA. The CDR3 DNA reads as TGTGCCAGCAGCTTGATTAGCGGGGGGGCCCCCGATACGCAGTATTTT. This sequence encodes CASSLISGGAPDTQYF.

This clonotype was seen ten or more times. The gene calls are TRBV13 and TRBJ2-2; D not resolved. Germline values: CDR1 PRHDT, CDR2 FYEKMQ (reference sequence). V gave up 0 bases and J gave up 7 bases, with 6 bases separating them. CDR3 length: 13 residues. DNA of the CDR3: TGTGCCAGCAGCTTAGGCGTTATCGGGGAGCTGTTTTTT. Amino acid sequence: CASSLGVIGELFF.

For this clonotype: Just one base apart from a much larger clone, this may be a read error. The V and J genes are TRBV3-1 and TRBJ1-2, with a tentative D call TRBD1 (6 bases). Germline V gene data show CDR1 as LGHDT and CDR2 as YNNKEL (reference sequence). CDR3 length equals 14 residues. CDR3 bases: TGTGCCAGCACCCTCAGGGGCGGTGGCTATGGCTACATCTTC. It translates to CASTLRGGGYGYIF.

This clonotype was seen ten or more times. V is TRBV5-6 and J is TRBJ2-3; 9 positions agree with TRBD1. Germline assignment: CDR1 SGHDT and CDR2 YYEEEE. The CDR3 runs 13 residues. With V trimmed by 4 bases and J by 4 bases, 1 base remained unmatched. DNA for the CDR3: TGTGCCAGCAGCCGGACAGGGGCAGATACGCAGTATTTT. Translating gives CASSRTGADTQYF.

Turning to this clonotype: This may stem from a read error, because a much larger clone lies one nucleotide away. The chain couples TRBV20-1 to TRBJ2-7; the D gene is possibly TRBD2 (6 bases). Germline V lookup: CDR1 DFQATT, CDR2 SNEGSKA (reference sequence). This CDR3 is 11 amino acids long. This CDR3 is CGAGILHEQYF. The CDR3 coding sequence is TGCGGTGCGGGGATACTCCACGAGCAGTACTTC.

The rearrangement uses TRBV4-2 and TRBJ2-3; D is perhaps TRBD1 or TRBD2 (5 bases each). The CDR3 length is 14 residues. CDR1 and CDR2 (germline): LGHNA, YNFKEQ. V was shortened by 6 bases and J by 4 bases, with 14 bases between the two germline ends. CDR3 nucleotides: TGTGCCAGCAGTGGGGGAGTTGGCTCAGATACGCAGTATTTT. This encodes CASSGGVGSDTQYF.

This clonotype showed up many times. This rearrangement joins TRBV28 to TRBJ2-1, with D uncertain. V lost 3 bases to trimming and J lost 1 base, with 13 bases between them. The CDR3 is made up of 16 amino acids. Germline lookup yields CDR1 MDHEN and CDR2 SYDVKM. The CDR3 DNA is TGTGCCAGCAGTTTCTCTGGCTCACCATCCTACAATGAGCAGTTCTTC. Translation gives CASSFSGSPSYNEQFF.

J is TRBJ1-1 and V is TRBV5-1, with unresolved D. The germline CDR1 and CDR2 sequences are SGHRS and YFSETQ. V gave up 3 bases and J gave up 3 bases, with 12 bases separating them. This CDR3 region has 14 residues. CDR3 sequence reads: CASSSEGPHTEAFF. CDR3 DNA: TGCGCCAGCAGCTCGGAAGGCCCTCACACTGAAGCTTTCTTT.

This clonotype was detected many times. The V call is TRBV12-3 or TRBV12-4, the J call TRBJ2-1, with 7 nucleotides matching TRBD1. Germline trimming cut 1 base from V and 10 bases from J; bases unmatched to any gene: 4. There are 13 residues in the CDR3. In DNA form, the CDR3 reads TGTGCCAGCAGTTTAGACAGGGGACCCGAGCAGTTCTTC. Its protein product is CASSLDRGPEQFF.

The sample holds one count of this clonotype. V usage is TRBV30 and J usage is TRBJ1-5; D gene uncertain. V lost 6 bases and J 1 base, leaving 10 bases between the germline ends. The CDR3 length is 13 residues. CDR1 and CDR2 from the germline V gene are GTSNPN and SVGIG (reference sequence). CDR3 amino acids: CACSPESNQPQHF. Written as DNA, the CDR3 is TGTGCCTGCTCCCCTGAAAGCAATCAGCCCCAGCATTTT.

The sample holds one count of this clonotype. Possible read error: a much larger clone is one base away. This sequence joins TRBV20-1 and TRBJ2-5, with D tentatively TRBD2 (7 bases). The germline CDR1 and CDR2 sequences are DFQATT and SNEGSKA (reference sequence). V was trimmed by 7 bases and J by 1 base, leaving 16 bases between them. CDR3 length: 14 amino acids. Here the CDR3 reads CSVPKGGAQETQYF. The CDR3 DNA reads as TGCAGTGTCCCAAAGGGGGGGGCCCAAGAGACCCAGTACTTC.

The rearrangement links TRBV12-3 or TRBV12-4 to TRBJ2-5, with TRBD2 matching over 7 bases. The CDR3 totals 17 residues. With V trimmed by 6 bases and J by 3 bases, 16 bases remained unmatched. The CDR3 region has the DNA TGTGCCAGCAGCTTATTTCCCAGCGGGGACGTTAAAGAGACCCAGTACTTC. This encodes CASSLFPSGDVKETQYF.

This clonotype was observed at least ten times. The chain couples TRBV12-3 or TRBV12-4 to TRBJ1-2; TRBD1 agrees at 8 bases. The trim removed 6 bases at V and 5 bases at J, leaving 8 bases unmatched. This CDR3 is built from 14 residues. Here the CDR3 reads CASSPGQGGYGYTF. In DNA, the CDR3 is TGTGCCAGCAGCCCCGGACAGGGAGGTTATGGCTACACCTTC.

This clonotype was counted many times. This rearrangement joins TRBV12-5 to TRBJ2-1, with TRBD2 as a possible D gene (6 bases). The CDR3 is 14 residues long. Trimming took 2 bases from V and 9 from J, leaving 14 bases between them. Germline V CDR1 and CDR2: LGHNT, FRNRAP. CDR3 loop: CASGLKRGYGEQFF. As DNA, the CDR3 is TGTGCTAGTGGTTTGAAACGGGGGTATGGTGAGCAGTTCTTC.

The chain joins TRBV20-1 to TRBJ2-1, with D maybe TRBD2 (7 bases). This CDR3 region has 18 residues. V lost 0 bases, J lost 7 bases, and 25 bases lay in between. Germline V lookup: CDR1 DFQATT, CDR2 SNEGSKA (reference sequence). The CDR3 protein is CSARDLPMGGGRWNEQFF. In DNA, the CDR3 is TGCAGTGCTAGAGATCTCCCAATGGGGGGGGGCCGATGGAATGAGCAGTTCTTC.

J is TRBJ2-1 and V is TRBV19; D might be TRBD2 (5 bases). The better agreement between TRBJ2-7 and the DNA end casts doubt on the J call. This CDR3 comprises 15 residues. CDR1 and CDR2 from the germline V gene are LNHDA and SQIVND (reference sequence). The chain's CDR3 is CASSTGLAIYNEQYF. Here the CDR3 DNA reads TGTGCCAGTAGTACCGGACTGGCGATATACAATGAGCAGTACTTC.